This T cell receptor beta chain was sequenced in a study of shared clonotypes between healthy human individuals. Trimming took 0 bases from V and 7 from J, leaving 10 bases between them. The CDR3 consists of 14 residues. Germline lookup yields CDR1 MNHNY and CDR2 SVGAGI (reference sequence). Execution of the assay was at deep level. Original processing methods: Without quality scores, immunoSEQ junctional reads could not be filtered like full-length reads. Sequenced by immunoSEQ multiplex PCR; TCRdb stores in-frame clones only, minus some. V and J calls and clone size are those listed in that table; D and trimming were worked out from the DNA. Counted here are millions of clones, approximately 95% occurring once; the ten biggest clones make up about 0.41%. This clone was recorded only once. From CD4+ cells came CD45RA+ naive and CD45RA-negative memory subsets.

The source is a man aged 18 to 30 in good health. Some clones in this sample may be carry-over from other donors' samples. Sequencing used naive CD4+ T cells from PBMCs. Stated subset: CD45RA+ positively selected. V is TRBV6-6 and J is TRBJ2-1; D is possibly TRBD1 (6 bases). CDR3 sequence reads: CASSYSRGRNEQFF. The CDR3 nucleotides are TGTGCCAGCAGTTACTCCAGGGGCCGGAATGAGCAGTTCTTC.